The table lists the clone carrying this T cell receptor (beta chain) with a few counts. Noted time point: sample taken at primary tumor resection. The donors comprised about 74 untreated early-stage non-small cell lung cancer patients. In each case, whole RNA from tumor, nontumor lung or frozen PBMC was sequenced unsorted. The data belong to a study of spatial heterogeneity in lung cancer. The wider study: Consistent detection of more beta-chain than alpha-chain sequences was observed.

Each TCR cDNA molecule carried a unique molecular identifier. TCRdb re-derived calls from the 5' RACE reads in MiXCR, one entry per CDR3 protein. The profile covers 30,000 to 40,000 distinct CDR3 sequences, with 3.1% appearing a single time and under 40% taken by the ten largest. Per the germline V gene, CDR1 is SGHTA and CDR2 is FQGNSA. Losses at the gene ends were 5 bases for V and 6 bases for J; bases not matched to a gene: 7. This CDR3 comprises 14 residues. Sequencing used normal lung tissue next to the tumor, obtained at surgery. The chain is built from TRBV7-2 and TRBJ1-2; 9 nucleotides agree with TRBD1. The sequence derives from a male donor with early-stage non-small cell lung cancer. CDR3 sequence (DNA): TGTGCCAGCAGCCCGACAGGGGGGACGGATGGCTACACCTTC. It yields the protein CASSPTGGTDGYTF.